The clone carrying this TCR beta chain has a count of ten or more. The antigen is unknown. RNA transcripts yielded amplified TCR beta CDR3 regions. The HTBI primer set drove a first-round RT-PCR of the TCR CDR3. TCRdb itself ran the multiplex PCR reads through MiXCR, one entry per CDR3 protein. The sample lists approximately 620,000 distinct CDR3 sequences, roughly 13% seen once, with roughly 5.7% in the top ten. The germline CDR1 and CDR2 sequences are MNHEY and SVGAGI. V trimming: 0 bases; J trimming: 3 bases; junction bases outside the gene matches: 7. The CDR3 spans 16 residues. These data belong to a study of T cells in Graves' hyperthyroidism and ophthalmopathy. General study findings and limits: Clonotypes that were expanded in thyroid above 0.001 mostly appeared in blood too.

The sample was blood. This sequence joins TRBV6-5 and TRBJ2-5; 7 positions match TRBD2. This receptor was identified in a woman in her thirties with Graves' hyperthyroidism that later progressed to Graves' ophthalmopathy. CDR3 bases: TGTGCCAGCAGTTACTCGAGAGCTAGCGGAGAAGAGACCCAGTACTTC. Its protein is CASSYSRASGEETQYF.